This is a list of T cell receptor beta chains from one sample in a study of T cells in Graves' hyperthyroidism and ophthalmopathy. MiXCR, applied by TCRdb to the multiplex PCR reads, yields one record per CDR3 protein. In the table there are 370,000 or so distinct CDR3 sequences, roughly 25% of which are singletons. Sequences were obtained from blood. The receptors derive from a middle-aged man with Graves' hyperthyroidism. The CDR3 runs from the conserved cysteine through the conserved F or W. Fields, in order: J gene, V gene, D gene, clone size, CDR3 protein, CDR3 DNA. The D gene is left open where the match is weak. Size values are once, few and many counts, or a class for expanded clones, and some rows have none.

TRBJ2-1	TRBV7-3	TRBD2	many	CASSPSGRDNEQFF	TGTGCCAGCAGCCCTAGCGGGAGGGACAATGAGCAGTTCTTC
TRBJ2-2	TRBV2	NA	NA	CASSVRGLGGELFF	TGTGCCAGCAGTGTGCGGGGGCTTGGCGGGGAGCTGTTTTTT
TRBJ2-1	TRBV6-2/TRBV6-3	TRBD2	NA	CATWGSGRAGPEQFF	TGTGCCACCTGGGGTAGCGGGAGGGCCGGCCCTGAGCAGTTCTTC
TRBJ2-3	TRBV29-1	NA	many	CSAVYQADTQYF	TGCAGCGCCGTTTACCAGGCAGATACGCAGTATTTT
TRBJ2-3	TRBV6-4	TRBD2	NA	CASDSGYSTDTQYF	TGTGCCAGCGATAGCGGGTATAGCACAGATACGCAGTATTTT
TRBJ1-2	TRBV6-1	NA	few	CASSELRDSGYTF	TGTGCCAGCAGTGAACTCAGGGATTCTGGCTACACCTTC
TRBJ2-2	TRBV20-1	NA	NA	CSARVYTGELFF	TGCAGTGCTAGAGTATACACCGGGGAGCTGTTTTTT
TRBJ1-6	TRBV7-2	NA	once	CASSQQGGNSPLHF	TGTGCCAGCAGCCAACAGGGAGGTAATTCACCCCTCCACTTT
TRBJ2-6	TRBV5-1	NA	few	CASSATSGANVLTF	TGCGCCAGCAGCGCCACCTCTGGGGCCAACGTCCTGACTTTC
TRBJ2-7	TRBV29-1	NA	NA	CSVVPDTYEQYF	TGCAGCGTTGTCCCTGATACTTACGAGCAGTACTTC
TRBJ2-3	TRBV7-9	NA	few	CASSPLGGNTDTQYF	TGTGCCAGCAGCCCCCTAGGGGGGAACACAGATACGCAGTATTTT
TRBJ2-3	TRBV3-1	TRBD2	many	CASSQDISGTSPHTDTQYF	TGTGCCAGCAGCCAAGATATTAGCGGGACAAGTCCCCACACAGATACGCAGTATTTT
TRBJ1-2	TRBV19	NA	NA	CASSIGRINYGYTF	TGTGCCAGTAGTATCGGACGGATTAACTATGGCTACACCTTC
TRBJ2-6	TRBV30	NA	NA	CAWKKGFGANVLTF	TGTGCCTGGAAAAAAGGGTTCGGGGCCAACGTCCTGACTTTC